These 17 T cell receptor beta chains originate from one sample sequenced in a study of shared clonotypes between healthy human individuals. Here immunoSEQ multiplex PCR was the method, and the copy in TCRdb shows in-frame clones only, minus some. This sample has about 2.2 million clones, with around 95% found just once. Terminally differentiated effector memory CD45RA+ cells were excluded by CCR7 positive selection of CD45RO-negative cells. The specimen was naive CD8+ T cells from PBMCs. The receptors shown here come from a man between 18 and 35 years old in good health. Some clones in this sample may be carry-over from other donors' samples.

V usage is TRBV5-1 and J usage is TRBJ2-7; 12 nucleotides agree with TRBD2. Germline CDR1 reads SGHRS; CDR2 reads YFSETQ. V lost 3 bases, J lost 1 base, and 14 bases stayed unmatched. This CDR3 has 19 amino acids. The DNA for the CDR3 is TGCGCCAGCAGCTGGTCGAAGGACTCTAGCGGGAGGGATTCCTACGAGCAGTACTTC. Translated: CASSWSKDSSGRDSYEQYF.

This clone was seen a single time. The chain links TRBV2 to TRBJ2-2; 15 bases are a match to TRBD2. With V trimmed by 6 bases and J by 1 base, 9 bases remained unmatched. CDR3 length: 19 amino acids. Looked up from germline, CDR1 is SNHLY and CDR2 is FYNNEI. The CDR3 region has the DNA TGTGCCAGCAGAGACACGGGACTAGCGGGAGGATTGAACACCGGGGAGCTGTTTTTT. It codes for CASRDTGLAGGLNTGELFF.

The V and J genes are TRBV11-3 and TRBJ2-3, with 8 nucleotides matching TRBD1. Germline trimming cut 5 bases from V and 6 bases from J; bases unmatched to any gene: 16. This CDR3 spans 17 amino acids. The germline V gene encodes CDR1 SGHNT and CDR2 YENEEA. The CDR3 DNA sequence: TGTGCCAGCAGCCCCAGAAGGGGTGGGCAGGGGGCGGATACGCAGTATTTT. Protein product: CASSPRRGGQGADTQYF.

This clone was seen once. V usage is TRBV27 and J usage is TRBJ2-2; the D gene could be TRBD1 or TRBD2 (6 bases each). The CDR3 consists of 16 residues. Germline V lookup: CDR1 MNHEY, CDR2 SMNVEV (reference sequence). Trimming took 6 bases from V and 4 from J, leaving 18 bases between them. The CDR3 is CASSKNRVRGTGELFF. DNA for the CDR3: TGTGCCAGCAGCAAGAACAGGGTGCGGGGCACCGGGGAGCTGTTTTTT.

The rearrangement uses TRBV29-1 and TRBJ2-3; no clear D. The CDR3 loop spans 15 amino acids. Trimming left V 1 base short and J 1 base short, with 12 bases between. The germline V gene has CDR1 SQVTM and CDR2 ANQGSEA. The CDR3 DNA follows: TGCAGCGTTGAAGGCGGCAGGTCCGGCACAGATACGCAGTATTTT. Translating it yields CSVEGGRSGTDTQYF.

This chain connects TRBV19 to TRBJ1-2; a weak D match, TRBD1 (6 bases). The CDR3 is made up of 14 amino acids. The germline V gene encodes CDR1 LNHDA and CDR2 SQIVND (reference sequence). Trimming left V 9 bases short and J 3 bases short, with 17 bases between. CDR3 sequence reads: CASTPGAGDYGYTF. DNA of the CDR3: TGTGCCAGCACACCCGGGGCAGGGGACTATGGCTACACCTTC.

The DNA of the CDR3 is TGTGCCAGCAGCCAAGATTTTCCGGGACTATTAGAGACCCAGTACTTC. Translation gives CASSQDFPGLLETQYF. The chain is built from TRBV4-2 and TRBJ2-5; 7 bases align to TRBD2. The germline gives CDR1 LGHNA, CDR2 YNFKEQ. Losses at the gene ends were 0 bases for V and 4 bases for J; bases not matched to a gene: 8. This CDR3 contains 16 residues.

This chain joins TRBV29-1 and TRBJ1-2, with 7 bases aligning to TRBD1. This CDR3 spans 11 amino acids. CDR1 and CDR2 from the germline V gene are SQVTM and ANQGSEA. Losses at the gene ends were 7 bases for V and 13 bases for J; bases not matched to a gene: 12. The CDR3 sequence: CSAGDRRGPTF. DNA for the CDR3: TGCAGCGCTGGGGATCGGAGGGGGCCCACCTTC.

This clone was seen a few times. The J gene is TRBJ1-1, the V gene TRBV28, with a weak D call TRBD1 (5 bases). CDR3 length equals 14 residues. From germline, CDR1 is MDHEN and CDR2 SYDVKM. The V gene lost 2 bases and the J gene lost 2 bases, with 9 bases spanning the gap. The CDR3: CASSLPTANTEAFF. The CDR3 nucleotides read TGTGCCAGCAGTTTACCGACAGCTAACACTGAAGCTTTCTTT.

CDR3 amino acids: CASSQDRASGIPSTDTQYF. The CDR3 DNA follows: TGCGCCAGCAGCCAAGATAGGGCTAGCGGTATTCCTAGCACAGATACGCAGTATTTT. The V gene is TRBV4-3, the J gene TRBJ2-3, with 7 bases matching TRBD2. CDR1 and CDR2 from the germline V gene are LGHNA and YSLEER. The V gene end was trimmed by 0 bases and the J gene end by 0 bases; junction bases not matched to a gene: 12. The CDR3 covers 19 residues.

This clone was detected once. V is TRBV7-6 and J is TRBJ2-2, with 13 bases identical to TRBD2. CDR1 and CDR2 (germline): SGHVS, FNYEAQ. V trimming: 5 bases; J trimming: 1 base; junction bases outside the gene matches: 1. CDR3 length: 16 residues. CDR3 nucleotide sequence: TGTGCCAGCAGCCGACTAGCGGGGGGGAACACCGGGGAGCTGTTTTTT. Its translation is CASSRLAGGNTGELFF. The full variable domain, with the rest looked up from reference TRBV7-6 and TRBJ2-2, is GAGVSQSPRYKVTKRGQDVALRCDPISGHVSLYWYRQALGQGPEFLTYFNYEAQQDKSGLPNDRFSAERPEGSISTLTIQRTEQRDSAMYRCASSRLAGGNTGELFFGEGSRLTVL.

V gene TRBV4-1 combines with J gene TRBJ2-7; D is ambiguous. This CDR3 is built from 13 residues. The V end was cut by 3 bases, the J end by 5 bases, with 11 bases between. Germline values: CDR1 MGHRA, CDR2 YSYEKL. The CDR3 region is CASSHLPPDEQYF. The CDR3 nucleotides read TGCGCCAGCAGCCATCTGCCCCCGGACGAGCAGTACTTC.

The genes are TRBV28 and TRBJ2-2; either TRBD1 or TRBD2 may supply D (5 bases each). This CDR3 is built from 19 residues. Germline CDR1 is MDHEN and CDR2 is SYDVKM. V was cut by 3 bases and J by 3 bases, with 23 bases left in between. The CDR3 bases are TGTGCCAGCAGTTTCCCTTTCAAGCACCGGGACCTACACACCGGGGAGCTGTTTTTT. Translating gives CASSFPFKHRDLHTGELFF.

The chain uses TRBV7-2 and TRBJ2-7, with a weak D call TRBD2 (5 bases). The germline V gene has CDR1 SGHTA and CDR2 FQGNSA. This CDR3 contains 14 residues. V dropped 5 bases and J dropped 2 bases, with 13 bases sitting between them. The CDR3 nucleotides are TGTGCCAGCAGCCCCCGAGGGCCTACCTACGAGCAGTACTTC. As protein: CASSPRGPTYEQYF.

This clone came up a few times. The CDR3 region is CASSLRGAGRPHEQYF. In nucleotides, the CDR3 is TGTGCCAGCAGTTTACGGGGTGCAGGGCGGCCCCACGAGCAGTACTTC. V usage is TRBV27 and J usage is TRBJ2-7; D tentatively reads TRBD1 or TRBD2 (5 bases each). Germline lookup yields CDR1 MNHEY and CDR2 SMNVEV (reference sequence). CDR3 length: 16 amino acids. V lost 2 bases and J lost 5, with 19 bases in between.

Note on this clone: Other DNA sequences in the same sample also yield this CDR3. The CDR3 sequence: CASSLSYGTEAFF. CDR3 sequence (DNA): TGTGCCAGCAGTTTATCCTACGGGACTGAAGCTTTCTTT. The chain uses TRBV27 and TRBJ1-1; D not certain. Trimming pared 0 bases from V and 5 bases from J, leaving 7 bases between. From germline, CDR1 is MNHEY and CDR2 SMNVEV (reference sequence). The CDR3 has 13 residues.

This chain joins TRBV27 and TRBJ2-7; 7 positions agree with TRBD2. The junction had 17 bases not matched to a gene; V was cut back by 7 bases and J by 5 bases. This CDR3 has 16 amino acids. Germline V gives CDR1 MNHEY, CDR2 SMNVEV (reference sequence). The CDR3 is CASTTRGRGTTHEQYF. The CDR3 DNA sequence: TGTGCCAGCACGACCCGCGGACGAGGGACTACGCACGAGCAGTACTTC.